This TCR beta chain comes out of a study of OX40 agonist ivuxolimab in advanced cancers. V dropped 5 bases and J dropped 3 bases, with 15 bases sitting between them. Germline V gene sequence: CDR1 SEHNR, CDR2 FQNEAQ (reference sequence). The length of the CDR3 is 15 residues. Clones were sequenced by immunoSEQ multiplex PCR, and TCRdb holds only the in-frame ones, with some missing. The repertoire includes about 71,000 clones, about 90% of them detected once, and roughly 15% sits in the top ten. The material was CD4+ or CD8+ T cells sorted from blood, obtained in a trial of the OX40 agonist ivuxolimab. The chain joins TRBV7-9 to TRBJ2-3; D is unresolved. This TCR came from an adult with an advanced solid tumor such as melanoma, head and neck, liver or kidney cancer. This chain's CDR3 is CASSPPVDGTDTQYF. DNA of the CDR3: TGTGCCAGCAGCCCGCCGGTGGACGGGACAGATACGCAGTATTTT.